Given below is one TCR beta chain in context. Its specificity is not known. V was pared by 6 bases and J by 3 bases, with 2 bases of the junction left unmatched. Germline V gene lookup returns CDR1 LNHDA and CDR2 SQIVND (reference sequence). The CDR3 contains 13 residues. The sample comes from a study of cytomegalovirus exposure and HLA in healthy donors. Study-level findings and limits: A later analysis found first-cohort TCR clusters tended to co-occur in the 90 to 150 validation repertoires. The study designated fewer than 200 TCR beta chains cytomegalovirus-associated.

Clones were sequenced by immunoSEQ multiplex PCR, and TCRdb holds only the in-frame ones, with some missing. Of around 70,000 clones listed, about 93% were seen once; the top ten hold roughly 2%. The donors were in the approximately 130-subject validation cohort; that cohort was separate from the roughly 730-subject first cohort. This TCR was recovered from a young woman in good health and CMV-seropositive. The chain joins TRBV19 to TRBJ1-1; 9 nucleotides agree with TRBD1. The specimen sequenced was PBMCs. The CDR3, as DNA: TGTGCCAGTAGCAGGGACAGGGACACTGAAGCTTTCTTT. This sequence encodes CASSRDRDTEAFF.